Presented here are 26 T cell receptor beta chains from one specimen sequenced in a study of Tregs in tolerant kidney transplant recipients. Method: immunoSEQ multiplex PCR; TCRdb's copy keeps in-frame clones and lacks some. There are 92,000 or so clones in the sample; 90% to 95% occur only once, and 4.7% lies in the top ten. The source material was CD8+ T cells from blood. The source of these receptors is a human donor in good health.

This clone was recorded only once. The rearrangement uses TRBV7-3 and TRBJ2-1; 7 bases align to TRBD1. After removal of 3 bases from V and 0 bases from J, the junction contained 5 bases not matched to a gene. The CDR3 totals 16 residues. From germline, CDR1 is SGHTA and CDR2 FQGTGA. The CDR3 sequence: CASSFIGGSSYNEQFF. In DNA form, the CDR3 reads TGTGCCAGCAGCTTTATAGGGGGCAGCTCCTACAATGAGCAGTTCTTC.

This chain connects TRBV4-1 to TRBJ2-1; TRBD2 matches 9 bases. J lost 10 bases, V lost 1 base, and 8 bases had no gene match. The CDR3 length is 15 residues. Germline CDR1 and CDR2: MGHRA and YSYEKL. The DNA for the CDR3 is TGCGCCAGCAGCCAAGTTAGCGGGGGAGGAAGGGAGCAGTTCTTC. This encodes CASSQVSGGGREQFF.

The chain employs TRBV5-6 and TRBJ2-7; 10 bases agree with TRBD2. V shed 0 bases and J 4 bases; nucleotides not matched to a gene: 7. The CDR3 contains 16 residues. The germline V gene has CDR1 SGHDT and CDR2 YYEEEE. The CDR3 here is CASSLGRTSGWYEQYF. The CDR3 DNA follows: TGTGCCAGCAGCTTGGGACGGACTAGCGGTTGGTACGAGCAGTACTTC.

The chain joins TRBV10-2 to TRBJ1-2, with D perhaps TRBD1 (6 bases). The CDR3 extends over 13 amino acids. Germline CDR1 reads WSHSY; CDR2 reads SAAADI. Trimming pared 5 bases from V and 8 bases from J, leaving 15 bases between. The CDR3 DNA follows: TGCGCCAGCAGTACAGGGACCTCTTGGGGCTACACCTTC. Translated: CASSTGTSWGYTF.

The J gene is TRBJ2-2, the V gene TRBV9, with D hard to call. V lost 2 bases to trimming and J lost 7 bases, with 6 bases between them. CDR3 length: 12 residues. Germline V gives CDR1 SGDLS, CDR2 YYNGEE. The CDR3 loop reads CASSVLHGELFF. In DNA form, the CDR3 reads TGTGCCAGCAGCGTTCTTCACGGGGAGCTGTTTTTT.

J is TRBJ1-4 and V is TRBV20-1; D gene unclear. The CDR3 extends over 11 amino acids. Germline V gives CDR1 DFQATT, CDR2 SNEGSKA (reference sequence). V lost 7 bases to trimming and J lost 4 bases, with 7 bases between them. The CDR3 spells CSVRGNEKLFF. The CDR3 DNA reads TGCAGTGTCCGGGGTAATGAAAAACTGTTTTTT.

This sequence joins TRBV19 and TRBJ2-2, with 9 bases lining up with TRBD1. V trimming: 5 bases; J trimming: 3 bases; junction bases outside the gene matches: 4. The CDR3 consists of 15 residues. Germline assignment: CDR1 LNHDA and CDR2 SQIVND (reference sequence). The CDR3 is CASSGDRVYTGELFF. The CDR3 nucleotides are TGTGCCAGTAGTGGGGACAGGGTGTACACCGGGGAGCTGTTTTTT. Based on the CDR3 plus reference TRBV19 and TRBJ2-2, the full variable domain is DGGITQSPKYLFRKEGQNVTLSCEQNLNHDAMYWYRQDPGQGLRLIYYSQIVNDFQKGDIAEGYSVSREKKESFPLTVTSAQKNPTAFYLCASSGDRVYTGELFFGEGSRLTVL.

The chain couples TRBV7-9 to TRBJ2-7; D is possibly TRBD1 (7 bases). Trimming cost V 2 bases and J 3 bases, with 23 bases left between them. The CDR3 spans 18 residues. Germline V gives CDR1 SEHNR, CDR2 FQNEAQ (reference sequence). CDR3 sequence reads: CASSLWTSGQGGYYEQYF. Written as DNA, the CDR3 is TGTGCCAGCAGCTTATGGACCTCTGGGCAGGGGGGTTACTACGAGCAGTACTTC.

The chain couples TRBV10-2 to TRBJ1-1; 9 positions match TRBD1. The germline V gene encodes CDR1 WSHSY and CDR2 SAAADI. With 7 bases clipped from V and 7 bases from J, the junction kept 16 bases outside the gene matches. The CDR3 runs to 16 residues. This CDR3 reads CASIGTGMFLDIEAFF. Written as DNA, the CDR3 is TGCGCCAGCATAGGGACAGGGATGTTTTTGGACATTGAAGCTTTCTTT.

CDR3 DNA: TGTGCCAGCAGCTTAGGAACTAGCGGGGGCGAGCAGTTCTTC. Translation: CASSLGTSGGEQFF. The chain carries TRBV7-6 and TRBJ2-1; 11 bases align to TRBD2. CDR1 and CDR2 from the germline V gene are SGHVS and FNYEAQ. The trim removed 1 base at V and 10 bases at J, leaving 3 bases unmatched. The CDR3 sequence is 14 residues long.

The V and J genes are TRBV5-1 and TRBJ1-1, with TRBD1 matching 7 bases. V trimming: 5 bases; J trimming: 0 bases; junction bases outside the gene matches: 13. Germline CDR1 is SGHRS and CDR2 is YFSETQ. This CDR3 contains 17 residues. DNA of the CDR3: TGCGCCAGCAGTCACACAGGGGTAACCTCGCTGAACACTGAAGCTTTCTTT. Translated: CASSHTGVTSLNTEAFF.

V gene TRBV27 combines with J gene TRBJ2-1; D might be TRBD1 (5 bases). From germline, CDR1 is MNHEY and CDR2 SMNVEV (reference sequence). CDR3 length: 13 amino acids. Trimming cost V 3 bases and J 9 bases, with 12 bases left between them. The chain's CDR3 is CASSFSGTGEQFF. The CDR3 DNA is TGTGCCAGCAGTTTCTCCGGTACAGGTGAGCAGTTCTTC.

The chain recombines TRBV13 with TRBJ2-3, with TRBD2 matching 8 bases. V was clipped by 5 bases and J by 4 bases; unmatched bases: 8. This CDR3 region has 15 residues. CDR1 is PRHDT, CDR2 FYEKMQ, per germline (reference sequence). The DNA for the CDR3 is TGTGCCAGCAGCCCGGGGGGGCCCTCTCCAGATACGCAGTATTTT. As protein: CASSPGGPSPDTQYF.

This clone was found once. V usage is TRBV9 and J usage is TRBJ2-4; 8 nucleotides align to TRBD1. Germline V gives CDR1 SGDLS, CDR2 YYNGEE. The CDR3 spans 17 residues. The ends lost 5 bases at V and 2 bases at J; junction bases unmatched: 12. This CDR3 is CASSPGGPWGTKNIQYF. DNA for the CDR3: TGTGCCAGCAGTCCAGGGGGCCCCTGGGGGACCAAAAACATTCAGTACTTC.

The CDR3, as DNA: TGTGCCAGCAGCCCCGTGGGGGCAAAGGCAGATACGCAGTATTTT. It is translated as CASSPVGAKADTQYF. This sequence joins TRBV13 and TRBJ2-3; D perhaps matches TRBD1 (6 bases). The germline V gene encodes CDR1 PRHDT and CDR2 FYEKMQ (reference sequence). This CDR3 is built from 15 residues. Trimming cost V 5 bases and J 4 bases, with 16 bases left between them.

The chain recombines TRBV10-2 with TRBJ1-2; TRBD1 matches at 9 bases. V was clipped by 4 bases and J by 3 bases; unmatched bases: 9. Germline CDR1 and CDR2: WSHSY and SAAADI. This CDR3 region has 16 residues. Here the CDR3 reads CASSVTGGFYDYGYTF. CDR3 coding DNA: TGCGCCAGCAGTGTAACAGGGGGCTTTTATGACTATGGCTACACCTTC.

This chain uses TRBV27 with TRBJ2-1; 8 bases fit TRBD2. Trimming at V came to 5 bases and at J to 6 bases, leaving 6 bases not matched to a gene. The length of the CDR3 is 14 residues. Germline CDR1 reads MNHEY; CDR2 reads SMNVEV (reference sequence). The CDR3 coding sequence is TGTGCCAGCAGTAATTCGGGGGGGACCAATGAGCAGTTCTTC. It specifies CASSNSGGTNEQFF.

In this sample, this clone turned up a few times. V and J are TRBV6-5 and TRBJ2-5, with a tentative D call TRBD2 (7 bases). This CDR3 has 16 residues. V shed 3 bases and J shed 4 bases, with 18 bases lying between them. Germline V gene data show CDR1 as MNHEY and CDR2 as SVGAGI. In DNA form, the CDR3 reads TGTGCCAGCAGTTATTGGTTCGGGGGCGGGAGAGAGACCCAGTACTTC. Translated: CASSYWFGGGRETQYF.

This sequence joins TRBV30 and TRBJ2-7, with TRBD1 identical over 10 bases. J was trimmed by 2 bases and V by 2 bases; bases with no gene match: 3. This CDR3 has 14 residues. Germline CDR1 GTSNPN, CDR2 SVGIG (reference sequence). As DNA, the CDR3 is TGTGCCTGGAGTTGGGGGACAGGGGCCTACGAGCAGTACTTC. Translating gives CAWSWGTGAYEQYF. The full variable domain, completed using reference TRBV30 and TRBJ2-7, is SQTIHQWPATLVQPVGSPLSLECTVEGTSNPNLYWYRQAAGRGLQLLFYSVGIGQISSEVPQNLSASRPQDRQFILSSKKLLLSDSGFYLCAWSWGTGAYEQYFGPGTRLTVT.

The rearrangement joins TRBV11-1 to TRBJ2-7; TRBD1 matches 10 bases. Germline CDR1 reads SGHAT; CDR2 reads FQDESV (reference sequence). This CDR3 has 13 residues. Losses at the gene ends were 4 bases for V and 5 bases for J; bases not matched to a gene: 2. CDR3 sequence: CASSWDRGNEQYF. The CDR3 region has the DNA TGTGCCAGCAGCTGGGACAGGGGAAACGAGCAGTACTTC.

The CDR3 region has the DNA TGCGCCAGCAGGAGCGGGGACCGTTACGAGCAGTACTTC. Its translation: CASRSGDRYEQYF. The chain couples TRBV10-2 to TRBJ2-7, with TRBD2 identical over 7 bases. The CDR3 is 13 amino acids. From germline, CDR1 is WSHSY and CDR2 SAAADI. J was trimmed by 4 bases and V by 6 bases; bases with no gene match: 6.

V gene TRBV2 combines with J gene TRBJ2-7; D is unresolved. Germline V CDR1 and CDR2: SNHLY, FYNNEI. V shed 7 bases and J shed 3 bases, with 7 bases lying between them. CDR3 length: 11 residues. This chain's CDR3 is CASNYNYEQYF. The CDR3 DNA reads TGTGCCAGCAATTACAACTACGAGCAGTACTTC.

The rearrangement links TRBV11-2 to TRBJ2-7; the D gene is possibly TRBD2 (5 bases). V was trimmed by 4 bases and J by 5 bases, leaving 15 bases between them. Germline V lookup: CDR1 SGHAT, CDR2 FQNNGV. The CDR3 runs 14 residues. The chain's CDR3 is CASSWKIATDEQYF. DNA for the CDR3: TGTGCCAGCAGCTGGAAAATAGCGACCGACGAGCAGTACTTC. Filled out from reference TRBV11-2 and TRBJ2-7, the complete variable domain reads EAGVAQSPRYKIIEKRQSVAFWCNPISGHATLYWYQQILGQGPKLLIQFQNNGVVDDSQLPKDRFSAERLKGVDSTLKIQPAKLEDSAVYLCASSWKIATDEQYFGPGTRLTVT.

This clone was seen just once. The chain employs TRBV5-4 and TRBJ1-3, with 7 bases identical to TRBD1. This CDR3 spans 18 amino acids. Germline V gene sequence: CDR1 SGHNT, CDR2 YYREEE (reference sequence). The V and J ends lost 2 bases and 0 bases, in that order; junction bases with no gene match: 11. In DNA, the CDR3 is TGTGCCAGCAGCTTCCGGACAGGCCCGTTCGGCTCTGGAAACACCATATATTTT. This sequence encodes CASSFRTGPFGSGNTIYF. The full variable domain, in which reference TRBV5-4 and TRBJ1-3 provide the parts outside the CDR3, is ETGVTQSPTHLIKTRGQQVTLRCSSQSGHNTVSWYQQALGQGPQFIFQYYREEENGRGNFPPRFSGLQFPNYSSELNVNALELDDSALYLCASSFRTGPFGSGNTIYFGEGSWLTVV.

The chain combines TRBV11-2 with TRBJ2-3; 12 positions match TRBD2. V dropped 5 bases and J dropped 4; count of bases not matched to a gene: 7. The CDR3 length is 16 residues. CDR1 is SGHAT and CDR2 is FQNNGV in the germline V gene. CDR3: CASSHLPSGRADTQYF. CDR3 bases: TGTGCCAGCAGCCACCTACCTAGCGGGAGGGCAGATACGCAGTATTTT.

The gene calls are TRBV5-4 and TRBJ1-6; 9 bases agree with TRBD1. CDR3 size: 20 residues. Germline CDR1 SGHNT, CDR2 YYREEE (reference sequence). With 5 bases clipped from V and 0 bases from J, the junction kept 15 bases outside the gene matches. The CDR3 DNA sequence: TGTGCCAGCAGAAATACAGGGGGCCATTCATCGAGCTCCTATAATTCACCCCTCCACTTT. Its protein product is CASRNTGGHSSSSYNSPLHF.